The clone carrying this T cell receptor (beta chain) was counted ten times or more. Germline values: CDR1 DFQATT, CDR2 SNEGSKA (reference sequence). Trimming stripped 1 base from V and 2 bases from J, with 13 bases between. CDR3 length: 15 amino acids. This sample is drawn from a study of response to subunit inactivated influenza vaccine. TCRdb ran MiXCR on the RT-PCR reads and lists one entry per CDR3 protein. The top ten clones hold less than 4% of a sample with about 500,000 distinct CDR3 sequences, 15% to 20% of them seen once. Sequenced material: CD4+ T cells sorted from PBMCs, taken around 25 months after vaccination. The sequence derives from a man between 50 and 70 years old who received an inactivated influenza vaccine. The gene calls are TRBV20-1 and TRBJ2-3, with a weak D call TRBD2 (6 bases). The CDR3: CSARAGAGPTDTQYF. In DNA, the CDR3 is TGCAGTGCTAGAGCCGGAGCGGGCCCCACAGATACGCAGTATTTT.